The 9 T cell receptor beta chains below all came from one sample that was sequenced in a study of cytomegalovirus exposure and HLA in healthy donors. With 60 Vbeta and 13 Jbeta primers, the PCR was carried out. The protocol was immunoSEQ multiplex PCR, while the TCRdb copy is restricted to in-frame clones and leaves out a portion. The table lists about 130,000 clones, about 72% of them singletons. Sequenced material: PBMCs. The receptors stem from a man aged 30 to 45 in good health and CMV-seropositive.

The chain is built from TRBV4-2 and TRBJ2-2; 11 nucleotides agree with TRBD2. V was clipped by 2 bases and J by 2 bases; unmatched bases: 4. CDR3 length: 17 amino acids. The V gene's germline CDR1 is LGHNA and CDR2 YNFKEQ. The CDR3 sequence: CASSQRSGRGNTGELFF. The CDR3 DNA reads as TGTGCCAGCAGCCAACGTAGCGGGAGGGGTAACACCGGGGAGCTGTTTTTT.

This clone came up a few times. J is TRBJ2-7 and V is TRBV5-1; perhaps TRBD2 as D (6 bases). CDR1 and CDR2 (germline): SGHRS, YFSETQ. The CDR3 runs 12 residues. Trimming pared 2 bases from V and 4 bases from J, leaving 7 bases between. CDR3 nucleotide sequence: TGCGCCAGCAGCTTCGGAGGGTACGAGCAGTACTTC. Encoded protein: CASSFGGYEQYF.

V gene TRBV5-5 combines with J gene TRBJ2-5, with D maybe TRBD1 (5 bases). The germline V gene encodes CDR1 SGHKS and CDR2 YYEKEE (reference sequence). Trimming took 2 bases from V and 5 from J, leaving 10 bases between them. CDR3 length: 13 amino acids. For the CDR3, the DNA is TGTGCCAGCAGCTTCTGGGGCAGGGAGACCCAGTACTTC. Protein sequence: CASSFWGRETQYF. Based on the CDR3 plus reference TRBV5-5 and TRBJ2-5, the full variable domain is DAGVTQSPTHLIKTRGQQVTLRCSPISGHKSVSWYQQVLGQGPQFIFQYYEKEERGRGNFPDRFSARQFPNYSSELNVNALLLGDSALYLCASSFWGRETQYFGPGTRLLVL.

The chain couples TRBV19 to TRBJ1-4; D call uncertain. V lost 6 bases and J 0 bases, leaving 8 bases between the germline ends. The CDR3 covers 14 residues. Germline assignment: CDR1 LNHDA and CDR2 SQIVND (reference sequence). The CDR3 loop reads CASRRETTNEKLFF. In nucleotides, the CDR3 is TGTGCCAGTAGAAGAGAAACAACTAATGAAAAACTGTTTTTT.

This clone was seen a handful of times. The chain employs TRBV5-1 and TRBJ2-2, with 11 nucleotides matching TRBD2. The V gene end was trimmed by 1 base and the J gene end by 2 bases; junction bases not matched to a gene: 7. The germline CDR1 and CDR2 sequences are SGHRS and YFSETQ. CDR3 length: 18 amino acids. The CDR3 coding sequence is TGCGCCAGCAGCTTGTTAGCGGGAGGGTTCGGAAACACCGGGGAGCTGTTTTTT. Amino acid sequence: CASSLLAGGFGNTGELFF.

This rearrangement joins TRBV19 to TRBJ1-5; D is ambiguous. The CDR3 has 12 residues. Germline V gene sequence: CDR1 LNHDA, CDR2 SQIVND (reference sequence). The V and J ends lost 2 bases and 6 bases respectively, with 5 bases between them. In DNA, the CDR3 is TGTGCCAGTAGTATACGTTCTCAGCCCCAGCATTTT. The encoded protein is CASSIRSQPQHF. Drawing the rest from reference TRBV19 and TRBJ1-5, the complete variable domain is DGGITQSPKYLFRKEGQNVTLSCEQNLNHDAMYWYRQDPGQGLRLIYYSQIVNDFQKGDIAEGYSVSREKKESFPLTVTSAQKNPTAFYLCASSIRSQPQHFGDGTRLSIL.

This clone was recorded a few times. The CDR3 region is CASSPGPGQGNQPQHF. In DNA, the CDR3 is TGCGCCAGCAGCCCGGGACCGGGACAGGGTAATCAGCCCCAGCATTTT. The V gene is TRBV5-1, the J gene TRBJ1-5, with 9 bases lining up with TRBD1. V gave up 4 bases and J gave up 4 bases; unmatched junction bases: 9. Germline V gives CDR1 SGHRS, CDR2 YFSETQ. CDR3 length: 16 residues.

This chain links TRBV5-4 with TRBJ2-7; D may be TRBD2 (6 bases). The CDR3 extends over 14 amino acids. Germline loops: CDR1 SGHNT, CDR2 YYREEE (reference sequence). V was clipped by 0 bases and J by 0 bases, with 7 bases between them. CDR3 DNA sequence: TGTGCCAGCAGCTTGGGGACTATCTCCTACGAGCAGTACTTC. Its protein product is CASSLGTISYEQYF.

The V and J genes are TRBV6-5 and TRBJ2-3; tentative D call: TRBD2 (7 bases). The V gene's germline CDR1 is MNHEY and CDR2 SVGAGI. V gave up 7 bases and J gave up 8 bases, with 13 bases separating them. CDR3 length equals 12 residues. The CDR3 protein is CASTSAGATQYF. DNA for the CDR3: TGTGCCAGCACCTCCGCGGGGGCTACGCAGTATTTT.